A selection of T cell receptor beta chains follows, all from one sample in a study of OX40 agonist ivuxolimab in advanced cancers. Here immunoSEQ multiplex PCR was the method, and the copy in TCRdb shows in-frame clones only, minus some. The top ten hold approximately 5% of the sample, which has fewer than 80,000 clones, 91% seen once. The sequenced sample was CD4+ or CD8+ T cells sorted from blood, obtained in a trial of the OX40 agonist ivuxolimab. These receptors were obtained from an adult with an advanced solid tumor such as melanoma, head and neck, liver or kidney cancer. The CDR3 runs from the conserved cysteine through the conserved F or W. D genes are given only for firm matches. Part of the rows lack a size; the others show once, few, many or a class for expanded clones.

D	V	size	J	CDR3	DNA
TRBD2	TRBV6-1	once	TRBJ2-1	CASSRLAGGPDEQFF	TGTGCCAGCAGCCGACTAGCGGGAGGTCCCGATGAGCAGTTCTTC
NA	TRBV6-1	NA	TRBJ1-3	CASSEKSSGNTIYF	TGTGCCAGCAGTGAAAAGTCCTCTGGAAACACCATATATTTT
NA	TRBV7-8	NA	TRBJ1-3	CASSLGLSTIYF	TGTGCCAGCAGCTTAGGCCTGAGCACCATATATTTT
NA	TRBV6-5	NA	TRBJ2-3	CASSTRGKGTDTQYF	TGTGCCAGCAGTACCCGGGGTAAGGGTACAGATACGCAGTATTTT
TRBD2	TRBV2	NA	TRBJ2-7	CASSASGYYEQYF	TGTGCCAGCAGCGCTAGCGGGTACTACGAGCAGTACTTC
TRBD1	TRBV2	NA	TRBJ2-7	CASSSRGREQYF	TGTGCCAGCAGTTCCAGGGGGCGCGAGCAGTACTTC
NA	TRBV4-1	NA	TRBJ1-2	CASSQETGRNYGYTF	TGCGCCAGCAGCCAAGAAACAGGGAGGAACTATGGCTACACCTTC
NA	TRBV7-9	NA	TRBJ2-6	CASSTGGSSGANVLTF	TGTGCCAGCAGTACCGGAGGGTCCTCTGGGGCCAACGTCCTGACTTTC
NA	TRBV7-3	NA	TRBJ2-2	CASSLDGGVDVGELFF	TGTGCCAGCAGCTTAGATGGGGGCGTAGATGTCGGGGAGCTGTTTTTT
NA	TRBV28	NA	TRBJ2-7	CASSFSGPIEQYF	TGTGCCAGCAGTTTCTCGGGACCCATCGAGCAGTACTTC
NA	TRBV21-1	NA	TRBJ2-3	CASSKGGGRAADTQYF	TGTGCCAGCAGCAAAGGAGGCGGGAGGGCGGCAGATACGCAGTATTTT
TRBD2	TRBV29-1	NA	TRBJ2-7	CSVEGAWDRGAGLAGDEQYF	TGCAGCGTTGAAGGGGCCTGGGACAGGGGAGCGGGACTAGCGGGAGACGAGCAGTACTTC
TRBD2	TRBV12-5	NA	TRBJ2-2	CASGLVLAGVPGELFF	TGTGCTAGTGGTTTAGTGCTAGCGGGAGTCCCCGGGGAGCTGTTTTTT
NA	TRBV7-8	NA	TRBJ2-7	CASSLLVNEQYF	TGTGCCAGCAGCCTTCTGGTCAACGAGCAGTACTTC
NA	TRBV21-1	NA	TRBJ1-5	CASQKRTGWQPQHF	TGTGCCAGCCAAAAGAGGACAGGGTGGCAGCCCCAGCATTTT
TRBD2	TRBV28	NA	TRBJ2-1	CASNWGVSGTSGYNEQFF	TGTGCCAGCAACTGGGGGGTGTCCGGGACTAGCGGCTACAATGAGCAGTTCTTC
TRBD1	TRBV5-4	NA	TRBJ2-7	CASSPPGTGVHEQYF	TGTGCCAGCAGCCCCCCGGGGACAGGGGTTCACGAGCAGTACTTC
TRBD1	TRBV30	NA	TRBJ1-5	CACTTGGQPQHF	TGTGCCTGCACAACAGGGGGTCAGCCCCAGCATTTT
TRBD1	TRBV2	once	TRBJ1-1	CASSENPYGTGATEAFF	TGTGCCAGCAGTGAAAACCCATACGGGACAGGGGCCACTGAAGCTTTCTTT
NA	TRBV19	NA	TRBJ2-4	CASSIGRGQGKNIQYF	TGTGCCAGTAGTATAGGGCGGGGGCAAGGCAAAAACATTCAGTACTTC
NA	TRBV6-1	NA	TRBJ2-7	CASGEVRGEQYF	TGTGCCAGCGGCGAGGTCCGGGGGGAGCAGTACTTC
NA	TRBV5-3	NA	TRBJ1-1	CARSFRPGGGETEAFF	TGTGCCAGAAGCTTCCGGCCCGGTGGGGGCGAGACTGAAGCTTTCTTT
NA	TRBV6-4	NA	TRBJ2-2	CASRGTANTGELFF	TGTGCCAGCCGGGGGACGGCTAACACCGGGGAGCTGTTTTTT
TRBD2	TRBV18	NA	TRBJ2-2	CASSQSGSPPTGELFF	TGTGCCAGCTCGCAGAGCGGGAGTCCCCCCACCGGGGAGCTGTTTTTT
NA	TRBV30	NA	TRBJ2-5	CACRSSGETQYF	TGTGCCTGCCGATCATCAGGGGAGACCCAGTACTTC
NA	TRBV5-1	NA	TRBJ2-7	CASSLAQGRNSYEQYF	TGCGCCAGCAGCTTGGCCCAGGGCAGGAACTCCTACGAGCAGTACTTC
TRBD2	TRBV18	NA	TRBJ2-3	CASSPPASGDTQYF	TGTGCCAGCTCACCCCCGGCTAGCGGGGATACGCAGTATTTT
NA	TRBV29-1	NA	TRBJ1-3	CSVDGSSGNTIYF	TGCAGCGTTGATGGGAGCTCTGGAAACACCATATATTTT
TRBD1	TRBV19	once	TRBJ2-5	CASSTYPRTAGTEETQYF	TGTGCCAGTAGTACGTACCCGCGTACTGCCGGGACAGAAGAGACCCAGTACTTC
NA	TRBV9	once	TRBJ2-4	CASSVDGVDIQYF	TGTGCCAGCAGCGTAGATGGAGTAGACATTCAGTACTTC
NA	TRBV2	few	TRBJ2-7	CASSEDGRRGNYEQYF	TGTGCCAGCAGTGAAGATGGGAGAAGGGGCAACTACGAGCAGTACTTC
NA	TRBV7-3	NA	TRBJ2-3	CASSPSGEDTQYF	TGTGCCAGCAGCCCCTCGGGGGAGGATACGCAGTATTTT
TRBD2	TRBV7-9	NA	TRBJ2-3	CASSPPSGKSTDTQYF	TGTGCCAGCAGCCCTCCTAGCGGGAAGAGCACAGATACGCAGTATTTT
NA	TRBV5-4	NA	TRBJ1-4	CASSSRQRAPNEKLFF	TGTGCCAGCAGCTCACGCCAACGGGCGCCTAATGAAAAACTGTTTTTT
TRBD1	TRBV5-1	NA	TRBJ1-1	CASAGQGAGTEAFF	TGCGCCAGCGCCGGACAGGGGGCCGGCACTGAAGCTTTCTTT
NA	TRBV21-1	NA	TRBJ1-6	CASSKCGPRWSPLHF	TGTGCCAGCAGCAAATGCGGGCCAAGGTGGTCACCCCTCCACTTT
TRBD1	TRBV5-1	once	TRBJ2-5	CASRLEQGGTETQYF	TGCGCCAGCAGACTCGAGCAAGGGGGCACGGAGACCCAGTACTTC
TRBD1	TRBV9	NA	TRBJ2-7	CASSAAAWAGGSNEQYF	TGTGCCAGCAGCGCCGCCGCATGGGCAGGGGGCTCCAACGAGCAGTACTTC
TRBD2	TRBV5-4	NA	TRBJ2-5	CASTRGGLLAGGWETQYF	TGTGCCAGCACCCGAGGCGGGCTACTAGCGGGAGGGTGGGAGACCCAGTACTTC
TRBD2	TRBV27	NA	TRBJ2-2	CASGPIAGYTGELFF	TGTGCCAGCGGACCCATAGCGGGCTACACCGGGGAGCTGTTTTTT
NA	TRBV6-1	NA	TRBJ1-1	CASSSEVGEAFF	TGTGCCAGCAGTTCGGAAGTTGGTGAAGCTTTCTTT
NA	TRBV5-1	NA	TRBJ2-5	CASSLEGLGQETQYF	TGCGCCAGCAGCTTGGAGGGGTTGGGGCAAGAGACCCAGTACTTC
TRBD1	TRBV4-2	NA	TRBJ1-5	CASSQTGVRQPQHF	TGTGCCAGCAGCCAGACAGGGGTGCGTCAGCCCCAGCATTTT
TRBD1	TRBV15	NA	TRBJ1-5	CATSRQGDNQPQHF	TGTGCCACCAGCAGACAGGGGGACAATCAGCCCCAGCATTTT
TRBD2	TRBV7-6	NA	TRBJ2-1	CASSANGGEQFF	TGTGCCAGCAGCGCTAACGGGGGGGAGCAGTTCTTC
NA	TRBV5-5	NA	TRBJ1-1	CASSLAGNTEAFF	TGTGCCAGCAGCTTGGCAGGGAACACTGAAGCTTTCTTT
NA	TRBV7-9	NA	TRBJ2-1	CASSLDLRGIDNEQFF	TGTGCCAGCAGCTTAGATCTACGGGGGATAGACAATGAGCAGTTCTTC
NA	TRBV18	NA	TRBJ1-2	CASSREGSRGYTF	TGTGCCAGCTCACGGGAAGGGTCTCGCGGCTACACCTTC
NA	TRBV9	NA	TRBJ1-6	CASNPGVGNSPLHF	TGTGCCAGCAACCCAGGGGTAGGGAATTCACCCCTCCACTTT
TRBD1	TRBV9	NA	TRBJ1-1	CASSAKRDRVTEAFF	TGTGCCAGCAGCGCCAAGAGGGACAGGGTTACTGAAGCTTTCTTT
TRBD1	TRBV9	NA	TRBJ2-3	CASSTRQGSTDTQYF	TGTGCCAGCAGCACCCGACAGGGCAGCACAGATACGCAGTATTTT
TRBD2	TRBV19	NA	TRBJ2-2	CASSIRHSRGGQNTGELFF	TGTGCCAGTAGTATACGCCACTCTCGGGGGGGTCAGAACACCGGGGAGCTGTTTTTT
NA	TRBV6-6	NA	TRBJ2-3	CASRSRGTDTQYF	TGTGCCAGCAGGTCGAGGGGTACAGATACGCAGTATTTT
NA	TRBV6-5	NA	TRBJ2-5	CASRPGARETQYF	TGTGCCAGCAGGCCGGGGGCCCGGGAGACCCAGTACTTC
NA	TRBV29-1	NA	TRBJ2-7	CSVDGGPYEQYF	TGCAGCGTTGACGGGGGACCCTACGAGCAGTACTTC
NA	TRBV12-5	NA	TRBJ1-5	CASGDQSNQPQHF	TGTGCTAGTGGCGACCAAAGCAATCAGCCCCAGCATTTT
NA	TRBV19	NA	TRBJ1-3	CASSSGSGNTIYF	TGTGCCAGTAGTAGCGGCTCTGGAAACACCATATATTTT
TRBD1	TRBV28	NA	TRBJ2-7	CASSLGTGLFGSYEQYF	TGTGCCAGCAGTTTAGGGACAGGGTTATTCGGCTCCTACGAGCAGTACTTC
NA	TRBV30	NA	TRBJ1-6	CAWLDRYNSPLHF	TGTGCCTGGTTGGACCGCTATAATTCACCCCTCCACTTT
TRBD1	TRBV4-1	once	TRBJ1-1	CASSQDSGTGGRDTEAFF	TGCGCCAGCAGCCAAGATAGCGGGACAGGGGGCAGGGACACTGAAGCTTTCTTT